This T cell receptor beta chain emerged from a study of PD-L1 blockade in urothelial cancer. Study-level background: Study patients had been treated with 0 to 3 previous chemotherapy regimens.

The table came from immunoSEQ multiplex PCR; TCRdb's copy has only in-frame clones and leaves some out. The table has about 87,000 clones, over 80% seen once; the top ten hold 2% to 2.5%. A single count supports this clone. Sample time point: pretreatment peripheral blood. This TCR came from a man aged 55 to 69 with urothelial cancer. The sequencing used PBMCs, collected around atezolizumab (anti-PD-L1) treatment.

The CDR3 DNA is TGTGCCAGCAGGGTCGTAGCTAACTATGGCTACACCTTC. Its translation is CASRVVANYGYTF. The rearrangement uses TRBV28 and TRBJ1-2; D ambiguous. Germline values: CDR1 MDHEN, CDR2 SYDVKM. V lost 6 bases and J lost 0, with 8 bases in between. The CDR3 is 13 amino acids.